This T cell receptor (beta chain) appears in the sequencing data of a study of blood T cell repertoires in COVID-19. Study context: Some COVID-19 samples were acute and others convalescent; all came from the United States, Italy and Spain.

This CDR3 is 15 amino acids long. The germline gives CDR1 MDHEN, CDR2 SYDVKM. V trimming: 3 bases; J trimming: 3 bases; junction bases outside the gene matches: 4. The method was immunoSEQ multiplex PCR; TCRdb's version includes in-frame clones alone and lacks a portion of them. The profile shows roughly 260,000 clones, 83% of them singletons. This chain connects TRBV28 to TRBJ1-2, with 10 nucleotides matching TRBD1. This clonotype was sampled from a woman between 40 and 55 years old who had been exposed to COVID-19. The sample comprised PBMCs or T cells enriched from blood (not recorded which). The CDR3 nucleotides are TGTGCCAGCAGTTTCCCCGGGACAGGGGACTATGGCTACACCTTC. Translation: CASSFPGTGDYGYTF.